The 30 T cell receptor beta chains given below trace back to one sample, sequenced in a study of tumor and adjacent non-tumor tissue in lung cancer listed by TCRdb under 2018. Preparation of the library involved multiplex PCR. The sequencer was an Illumina HiSeq 2500. Following protocols modified from ARM-PCR, the researchers constructed TCRbeta libraries through three rounds of nested PCR with primers (Table S4). The raw public data were reprocessed by TCRdb itself: fastp quality trimming at Q25, MiXCR clonotype calling, in-frame beta chains only. Rows are combined by CDR3 protein, so each entry shows the most common genes and DNA. The sample has approximately 90,000 distinct CDR3 sequences on record, more than 75% of them singletons. The top ten hold less than 25% of the sample. RNA was isolated from bulk unsorted tissue, and RNA quality was assessed with a NanoDrop ND-1000 and an Agilent 2100. Normal lung samples were distant non-tumor tissue taken more than 3 cm from the tumor edge.

Source material: distant non-tumor lung tissue. The origin of the receptors is a woman aged 45-65 years with non-small cell lung cancer.

This clonotype was counted a single time. Compared with germline, one end of the junction differs, possibly owing to a read error. V usage is TRBV6-1 and J usage is TRBJ1-2, with unresolved D. The CDR3 length is 12 residues. CDR1 and CDR2 from the germline V gene are MNHNS and SASEGT. The CDR3 DNA follows: TGTGCCAGCAGGCGGGTAAGCCATGGTTACACCTTC. This encodes CASRRVSHGYTF.

With regard to this clonotype: It is likely a read error, because the conserved phenylalanine at the end of the CDR3 is missing. This chain joins TRBV5-4 and TRBJ1-6, with D possibly matching TRBD1 (6 bases). This CDR3 has 14 amino acids. Germline CDR1 and CDR2: SGHNT and YYREEE (reference sequence). Trimming pared 0 bases from V and 7 bases from J, leaving 8 bases between. The DNA for the CDR3 is TGTGCCAGCAGCTTGGAAAGGGGGAATTCACCCCTCCACATT. Its translation is CASSLERGNSPLHI.

For this clonotype: The junction shows a germline mismatch at one end, possibly a read error. This sequence joins TRBV4-1 and TRBJ2-6; D may correspond to TRBD1 or TRBD2 (5 bases each). Germline V CDR1 and CDR2: MGHRA, YSYEKL. CDR3 length: 14 amino acids. CDR3 loop: CASSQDSGANVMVF. The DNA of the CDR3 is TGCGCCAGCAGCCAGGACTCTGGGGCCAACGTCATGGTTTTC.

Remarks on this clonotype: Relative to the germline gene, one junction end is altered; a read error may explain this. The gene calls are TRBV12-3 or TRBV12-4 and TRBJ2-1, with 8 bases identical to TRBD2. This CDR3 spans 14 amino acids. CDR3 residues: CASSSPGLVGERFF. Written as DNA, the CDR3 is TGTGCCAGCAGTTCCCCGGGACTAGTGGGTGAGCGGTTCTTC.

This clonotype occurred a few times. The chain uses TRBV20-1 and TRBJ2-3; TRBD2 agrees at 13 bases. This CDR3 spans 20 amino acids. CDR1 and CDR2 from the germline V gene are DFQATT and SNEGSKA (reference sequence). The trim removed 3 bases at V and 3 bases at J, leaving 18 bases unmatched. CDR3: CSASPPIELAGGFGTDTQYF. The CDR3 DNA is TGCAGTGCTAGCCCCCCCATTGAACTAGCGGGAGGGTTTGGGACAGATACGCAGTATTTT.

This clonotype was picked up many times. The rearrangement links TRBV6-1 to TRBJ1-2; weak D call: TRBD1 (6 bases). Germline V gene sequence: CDR1 MNHNS, CDR2 SASEGT. This CDR3 has 14 residues. V shed 7 bases and J shed 3 bases, with 15 bases lying between them. The CDR3 coding sequence is TGTGCCAGCAAAAGGGGGGGCAGGGACTATGGCTACACCTTC. Its translation is CASKRGGRDYGYTF.

For this clonotype: An end of the junction does not agree with germline; a read error may underlie this. The V gene is TRBV7-2, the J gene TRBJ2-7, with a possible D match to TRBD2 (6 bases). In germline, CDR1 is SGHTA, CDR2 FQGNSA. The CDR3 sequence is 15 residues long. The DNA for the CDR3 is TGTGCCATCAGCTTAGCAGGACTACTCTCATACAAGCAGTACTTC. Translated: CAISLAGLLSYKQYF. Using reference TRBV7-2 and TRBJ2-7 for the parts outside the CDR3, the full variable domain is GAGVSQSPSNKVTEKGKDVELRCDPISGHTALYWYRQSLGQGLEFLIYFQGNSAPDKSGLPSDRFSAERTGGSVSTLTIQRTQQEDSAVYLCAISLAGLLSYKQYFGPGTRLTVT.

This clonotype was picked up a small number of times. At one end, the junction sequence differs from germline, possibly due to a read error. The chain has TRBV6-2 or TRBV6-3 and TRBJ2-2; possible D gene TRBD2, 5 bases. CDR1 is MNHEY and CDR2 is SVGEGT in the germline V gene. This CDR3 is built from 12 residues. Here the CDR3 reads CALGLYTGELFF. Written as DNA, the CDR3 is TGTGCCCTCGGTCTTTACACCGGGGAGCTGTTCTTT.

This clonotype has a count of ten or more. The CDR3 sequence: CATSDLGKDTQYF. CDR3 DNA: TGTGCCACCAGTGATTTGGGGAAGGATACGCAGTATTTT. The rearrangement links TRBV24-1 to TRBJ2-3; no firm D call. CDR3 length equals 13 residues. V shed 0 bases and J shed 6 bases, with 6 bases lying between them. Germline CDR1 reads KGHDR; CDR2 reads SFDVKD.

For this clonotype: This is likely a read error, given that the CDR3 carries no conserved phenylalanine or tryptophan at its end. The J gene is TRBJ2-7, the V gene TRBV19, with D perhaps TRBD1 (5 bases). The CDR3 spans 13 residues. V lost 6 bases and J lost 1, with 10 bases in between. CDR1 LNHDA and CDR2 SQIVND come from the germline V gene (reference sequence). In DNA form, the CDR3 reads TGTGCCAGTAGGGTGACAGAGTCCTACGAGCAGTACTTA. It codes for CASRVTESYEQYL.

About this clonotype: Its ends do not fully match the called genes, so a read error is possible. The chain uses TRBV6-1 and TRBJ2-2; no clear D. The CDR3 is 16 residues long. Germline-derived CDR1 and CDR2 are MNHNS and SASEGT. The chain's CDR3 is CANSEERTARTGELFF. CDR3 nucleotide sequence: TGTGCCAACAGTGAAGAACGGACGGCAAGAACCGGGGAGCTGTTTTTT.

Points on this clonotype: The CDR3 does not end in the conserved phenylalanine or tryptophan, so this is likely a read error. The chain couples TRBV6-1 to TRBJ2-7; 8 nucleotides match TRBD2. J was trimmed by 3 bases and V by 2 bases; bases with no gene match: 3. CDR3 length: 14 residues. Per germline, CDR1 MNHNS and CDR2 SASEGT. This chain's CDR3 is CASSESTSGYEQYI. The DNA of the CDR3 is TGTGCCAGCAGTGAATCCACTAGCGGCTACGAGCAGTACATT.

This clonotype was detected once. This clone may be a read error of a much larger clone one base away. The CDR3 nucleotides are TGTGCCAGCAATCGCGACAGCCAAGAGACCCAGTACTTC. Encoded protein: CASNRDSQETQYF. V and J are TRBV7-9 and TRBJ2-5, with a tentative D call TRBD1 (5 bases). Per germline, CDR1 SEHNR and CDR2 FQNEAQ (reference sequence). This CDR3 is built from 13 residues. Trimming took 7 bases from V and 1 from J, leaving 10 bases between them.

With regard to this clonotype: The CDR3 ends on some other residue instead of the conserved phenylalanine or tryptophan, so this is likely a read error. The V call is TRBV30, the J call TRBJ2-1; the D gene is possibly TRBD2 (5 bases). The CDR3 has 12 residues. CDR1 and CDR2 from the germline V gene are GTSNPN and SVGIG (reference sequence). CDR3 protein: CAWASSYSEQFI. DNA of the CDR3: TGTGCCTGGGCTAGCTCCTACAGTGAGCAGTTCATC.

The V gene is TRBV28, the J gene TRBJ1-4, with TRBD1 matching over 8 bases. CDR3 length: 14 amino acids. Germline V gene sequence: CDR1 MDHEN, CDR2 SYDVKM. Trimming removed 10 bases from V and 4 bases from J; junction bases left unmatched: 8. As DNA, the CDR3 is TGTGCCAACAGGTCTACAGGGGGTAATGAAAAACTGTTTTTT. Amino acids: CANRSTGGNEKLFF. Full variable domain (missing parts from reference TRBV28 and TRBJ1-4): DVKVTQSSRYLVKRTGEKVFLECVQDMDHENMFWYRQDPGLGLRLIYFSYDVKMKEKGDIPEGYSVSREKKERFSLILESASTNQTSMYLCANRSTGGNEKLFFGSGTQLSVL.

Regarding this clonotype: At one end the junction does not follow the germline gene, possibly because of a read error. This chain uses TRBV4-1 with TRBJ1-3; 8 positions match TRBD1. The CDR3 loop spans 14 amino acids. Germline V gene sequence: CDR1 MGHRA, CDR2 YSYEKL. CDR3 in amino acids: CASCHRGQENTIYF. In DNA form, the CDR3 reads TGCGCCAGCTGCCATAGGGGACAGGAAAACACGATATATTTT.

About this clonotype: Compared with germline, one end of the junction differs, possibly owing to a read error. The chain has TRBV20-1 and TRBJ2-1, with TRBD2 matching over 8 bases. This CDR3 comprises 15 residues. Germline CDR1 and CDR2: DFQATT and SNEGSKA (reference sequence). CDR3 residues: CSTRDYATSVSEQFF. CDR3 coding DNA: TGCAGTACTAGAGATTATGCGACTAGCGTGAGTGAGCAGTTCTTC.

CDR3 region: CASNAWDKNSYEQYF. The CDR3 DNA reads as TGTGCCAGCAACGCCTGGGACAAGAACTCCTACGAGCAGTACTTC. The chain carries TRBV12-3 or TRBV12-4 and TRBJ2-7, with D perhaps matching TRBD1 (6 bases). The CDR3 is 15 amino acids. Between the trimmed V and J ends, which lost 7 bases and 0 bases, there was a span of 16 bases.

As for this clonotype: At one end the junction does not follow the germline gene, possibly because of a read error. J is TRBJ2-7 and V is TRBV10-3; 7 bases align to TRBD1. The length of the CDR3 is 14 residues. Germline-derived CDR1 and CDR2 are ENHRY and SYGVKD. The CDR3 sequence: CTICESGQTYEQYF. The CDR3 DNA sequence: TGTACCATCTGTGAGTCGGGACAGACCTACGAGCAGTACTTC.

The chain links TRBV10-2 to TRBJ2-7; TRBD2 is a possible D gene (6 bases). The CDR3 extends over 13 amino acids. CDR1 is WSHSY and CDR2 is SAAADI in the germline V gene. The chain's CDR3 is CASASDSSYEQYF. In nucleotides, the CDR3 is TGCGCGAGCGCTAGCGATAGCTCCTACGAGCAGTACTTC.

Notes on this clonotype: The junction departs from germline at one end; a sequencing error may be responsible. The chain has TRBV20-1 and TRBJ2-7; D possibly corresponds to TRBD2 (5 bases). This CDR3 region has 14 residues. CDR1 DFQATT and CDR2 SNEGSKA come from the germline V gene (reference sequence). CDR3 nucleotides: TGTAGTGCTAGAGATTCACGGGATCGGTACGTGCAATACTTC. Protein product: CSARDSRDRYVQYF.

This chain uses TRBV28 with TRBJ2-5, with TRBD1 matching over 7 bases. Germline CDR1 MDHEN, CDR2 SYDVKM. The CDR3 loop spans 14 amino acids. V was pared by 8 bases and J by 2 bases, with 8 bases of the junction left unmatched. Here the CDR3 DNA reads TGTGCCAGCGGCAAGAGACAGGGTCAAGAGACCCAGTACTTC. Protein sequence: CASGKRQGQETQYF.

For this clonotype: Its ends do not fully match the called genes, so a read error is possible. The chain couples TRBV6-5 to TRBJ2-3; D ambiguous. Germline V lookup: CDR1 MNHEY, CDR2 SVGAGI. CDR3 size: 13 residues. The DNA for the CDR3 is TGTGCCAGCAGAGATATCAGCACAGATACGCGGTATTTT. Encoded protein: CASRDISTDTRYF.

A note on this clonotype: In this CDR3 the conserved last residue, phenylalanine or tryptophan, is missing, so a read error is likely. CDR3 residues: CASSFELAGGDEQYL. The CDR3 DNA follows: TGTGCCAGCAGCTTCGAACTAGCGGGAGGGGATGAGCAGTACTTA. V and J are TRBV11-1 and TRBJ2-1; TRBD2 agrees at 13 bases. Judging by the DNA end, TRBJ2-7 fits better; the J call may be wrong. CDR3 length equals 15 residues. In germline, CDR1 is SGHAT, CDR2 FQDESV (reference sequence).

Concerning this clonotype: At one end, the junction sequence differs from germline, possibly due to a read error. This chain connects TRBV28 to TRBJ1-1; D remains ambiguous. Per germline, CDR1 MDHEN and CDR2 SYDVKM. CDR3 size: 14 residues. The CDR3 here is CASGLAMDGSEAFF. The CDR3 bases are TGTGCCAGCGGTTTAGCGATGGACGGATCTGAAGCTTTCTTT.

Regarding this clonotype: A junction boundary mismatches the germline segment, possibly from a read error. Written as DNA, the CDR3 is TGCAGCGTTGAGGTTCGGACAAGGGGGGCAGATACGCTGTATTTT. This gives the protein CSVEVRTRGADTLYF. This chain links TRBV29-1 with TRBJ2-3; D may correspond to TRBD1 or TRBD2 (6 bases each). The germline V gene encodes CDR1 SQVTM and CDR2 ANQGSEA. CDR3 size: 15 residues.

Comments on this clonotype: The junction departs from germline at one end; a sequencing error may be responsible. The genes are TRBV11-1 and TRBJ2-7; D gene uncertain. CDR3 length equals 13 residues. Per germline, CDR1 SGHAT and CDR2 FQDESV (reference sequence). The CDR3 spells CASSLEITSEKYF. The CDR3 coding sequence is TGTGCCAGCAGTTTAGAGATAACGAGCGAGAAGTACTTC.

Comments on this clonotype: A junction end diverges from the germline sequence, so it may reflect a read error. The chain employs TRBV29-1 and TRBJ2-3; D might be TRBD2 (6 bases). The CDR3 consists of 16 residues. The germline V gene has CDR1 SQVTM and CDR2 ANQGSEA. CDR3 sequence: CSIEDLSSANTDTQYF. As DNA, the CDR3 is TGCAGCATTGAAGATCTTTCTAGCGCTAACACAGATACGCAGTATTTT.

A note on this clonotype: A much larger clone sits a single nucleotide away, making a read error possible. The genes are TRBV7-9 and TRBJ2-7; D call uncertain. V lost 0 bases, J lost 1 base, and 7 bases lay in between. The CDR3 covers 14 residues. CDR1 is SEHNR and CDR2 is FQNEAQ in the germline V gene (reference sequence). This CDR3 is CASSLAGGSYEQYV. In DNA, the CDR3 is TGTGCCAGCAGCTTAGCGGGCGGTTCCTACGAGCAGTACGTC.

This clonotype was detected only a few times. A junction boundary mismatches the germline segment, possibly from a read error. The V gene is TRBV25-1, the J gene TRBJ1-1; TRBD1 matches 7 bases. The CDR3 length is 13 residues. Germline CDR1 and CDR2: MGHDK and SYGVNS. CDR3 nucleotide sequence: TGTCCCAGCAGGGGGGGTGGAGACACTGAAGCTTTCTTT. Translation: CPSRGGGDTEAFF.